A selection of T cell receptor beta chains follows, all from one sample in a study of cytomegalovirus exposure and HLA in healthy donors. TCRdb's table, derived via immunoSEQ multiplex PCR, lists solely in-frame clones and lacks some. Found here are approximately 72,000 clones, roughly 78% of them singletons; the top ten hold over 1.5%. Sequences were obtained from PBMCs. These receptors came from a man aged 18 to 30 in good health and CMV-seronegative. The conserved cysteine and the conserved F or W are not part of the CDR3 here.

J gene: TRBJ1-1; V gene: TRBV19; CDR3 protein: ASRERVNTEAF
J gene: TRBJ1-6; V gene: TRBV4-3; CDR3 protein: ASRTTGGAESPLH
J gene: TRBJ1-3; V gene: TRBV11-2; CDR3 protein: ASSQTEHLANTIY
J gene: TRBJ2-2; V gene: TRBV28; CDR3 protein: ASTSGAGVGPGELF
J gene: TRBJ1-5; V gene: TRBV11-3; CDR3 protein: ASSFGTGGSQPQH
J gene: TRBJ1-2; V gene: TRBV30; CDR3 protein: AWGGGGIYGYT
J gene: TRBJ1-5; V gene: TRBV5-1; CDR3 protein: ASSLTGTGGQPQH
J gene: TRBJ2-5; V gene: TRBV7-9; CDR3 protein: ASSPAGGTQY
J gene: TRBJ1-1; V gene: TRBV27; CDR3 protein: ASRRTGLTEAF
J gene: TRBJ2-7; V gene: TRBV29-1; CDR3 protein: SVEDNGGGTLYEQY
J gene: TRBJ1-2; V gene: TRBV29-1; CDR3 protein: SVATGSYGYT
J gene: TRBJ1-4; V gene: TRBV2; CDR3 protein: ASSVAQINEKLF
J gene: TRBJ2-7; V gene: TRBV16; CDR3 protein: ASTPLGQGYEQY